This TCR beta chain is from a study of cytomegalovirus exposure and HLA in healthy donors. This PCR relied on a set of 60 Vbeta primers and 13 Jbeta primers. Original data processing: Later analysis identified some 88 million unique TCR beta chains, roughly 11 million shared. TCRdb's copy holds only in-frame clones and misses some; the assay was immunoSEQ multiplex PCR. That table supplies the V and J calls and clone size; D and trimming were determined from the DNA. The table lists fewer than 200,000 clones, less than 90% of them singletons. This clone is a singleton in its sample. The CDR3 covers 15 residues. V shed 8 bases, J shed 2 bases, and the junction held 8 bases outside the gene matches. Germline lookup yields CDR1 SGHRS and CDR2 YFSETQ.

This clonotype was sampled from a man aged 25 to 45 in good health and CMV-seronegative. The chain links TRBV5-1 to TRBJ2-3; 10 bases fit TRBD2. Sequenced: PBMCs. CDR3 in amino acids: CASGTSDLFTDTQYF. DNA for the CDR3: TGCGCCAGTGGGACTAGCGACCTTTTCACAGATACGCAGTATTTT.